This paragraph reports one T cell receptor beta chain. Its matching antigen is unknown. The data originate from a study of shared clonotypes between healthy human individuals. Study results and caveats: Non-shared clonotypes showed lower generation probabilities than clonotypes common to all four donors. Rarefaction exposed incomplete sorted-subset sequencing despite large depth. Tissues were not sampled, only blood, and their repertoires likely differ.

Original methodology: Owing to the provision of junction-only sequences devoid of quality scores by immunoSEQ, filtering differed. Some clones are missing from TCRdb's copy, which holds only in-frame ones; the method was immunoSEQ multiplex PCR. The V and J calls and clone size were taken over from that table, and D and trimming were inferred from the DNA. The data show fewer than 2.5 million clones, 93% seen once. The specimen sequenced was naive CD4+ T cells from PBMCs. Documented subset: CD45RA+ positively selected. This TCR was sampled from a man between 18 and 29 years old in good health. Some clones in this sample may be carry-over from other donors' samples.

The CDR3 DNA is TGTGCCAGCAGCCCCGGGAGTAGCACAGATACGCAGTATTTT. This encodes CASSPGSSTDTQYF. V and J are TRBV28 and TRBJ2-3; D perhaps matches TRBD2 (6 bases). Germline V gene sequence: CDR1 MDHEN, CDR2 SYDVKM. V dropped 6 bases and J dropped 0 bases, with 10 bases sitting between them. CDR3 size: 14 residues.